These 8 T cell receptor beta chains share one sample of origin, sequenced in a study of T cell clonotyping in hematopoietic cell transplantation. Method: immunoSEQ multiplex PCR; TCRdb's copy keeps in-frame clones and lacks some. The profile shows about 9,400 clones, almost 80% of them singletons. The specimen was PBMCs, collected 180 days after allogeneic stem cell transplant. These receptors came from a male patient aged 35 to 55 who had an allogeneic stem cell transplant from a related donor, so the T cells may come from the graft donor. Some clones in this sample may be carry-over from other donors' samples.

V usage is TRBV11-2 and J usage is TRBJ2-7, with TRBD1 identical over 7 bases. Germline V gene lookup returns CDR1 SGHAT and CDR2 FQNNGV. The V gene end was trimmed by 5 bases and the J gene end by 3 bases; junction bases not matched to a gene: 16. The CDR3 covers 17 residues. The CDR3 reads CASSRINTGVIVYEQYF. The CDR3 coding sequence is TGTGCCAGCAGCCGAATCAACACAGGGGTTATAGTCTACGAGCAGTACTTC.

This rearrangement joins TRBV18 to TRBJ2-1; perhaps TRBD1 as D (5 bases). Trimming shortened V by 3 bases and J by 5 bases, and 23 bases separated the two germline ends. Germline V CDR1 and CDR2: KGHSH, LQKENI. This CDR3 has 18 amino acids. Written as DNA, the CDR3 is TGTGCCAGCTCACCTCCTCCAGGGCGCCCCTTCCATGACAATGAGCAGTTCTTC. The encoded protein is CASSPPPGRPFHDNEQFF.

In regard to this clone: The junction and the germline gene differ at one end; a read error may be behind it. The chain carries TRBV5-6 and TRBJ1-1; 7 nucleotides match TRBD1. Germline values: CDR1 SGHDT, CDR2 YYEEEE. The CDR3 loop spans 13 amino acids. The CDR3: CASSLRDSLNQGF. For the CDR3, the DNA is TGTGCCAGCAGCTTGAGGGACAGTCTGAACCAGGGTTTT.

The chain couples TRBV5-4 to TRBJ2-5; 9 bases are a match to TRBD2. Germline CDR1 reads SGHNT; CDR2 reads YYREEE (reference sequence). Trimming removed 6 bases from V and 5 bases from J; junction bases left unmatched: 8. CDR3 length: 14 amino acids. CDR3: CASKAGGLGETQYF. The CDR3 region has the DNA TGTGCCAGCAAGGCGGGGGGGCTGGGGGAGACCCAGTACTTC.

This clone was seen a single time. The chain recombines TRBV30 with TRBJ1-5, with 7 bases fitting TRBD1. Germline values: CDR1 GTSNPN, CDR2 SVGIG (reference sequence). The CDR3 spans 14 residues. V was pared by 3 bases and J by 6 bases, with 8 bases of the junction left unmatched. The CDR3 sequence is CAWSRTGVGQPQHF. Written as DNA, the CDR3 is TGTGCCTGGAGCAGAACAGGGGTAGGTCAGCCCCAGCATTTT.

J is TRBJ2-3 and V is TRBV27; 8 nucleotides align to TRBD2. The germline gives CDR1 MNHEY, CDR2 SMNVEV (reference sequence). Trimming at V came to 4 bases and at J to 0 bases, leaving 6 bases not matched to a gene. The CDR3 has 16 amino acids. The CDR3 spells CASSSWTSRSTDTQYF. CDR3 nucleotides: TGTGCCAGCAGTTCCTGGACTAGCAGGAGCACAGATACGCAGTATTTT.

There are a few counts of this clone. The chain combines TRBV9 with TRBJ1-5; TRBD1 matches 7 bases. The ends lost 4 bases at V and 1 base at J; junction bases unmatched: 2. This CDR3 is 14 amino acids long. From germline, CDR1 is SGDLS and CDR2 YYNGEE. CDR3 nucleotides: TGTGCCAGCAGCAGGACAGGAAGCAATCAGCCCCAGCATTTT. As protein: CASSRTGSNQPQHF.

The genes are TRBV2 and TRBJ2-2; a weak D match, TRBD1 (5 bases). The CDR3 loop spans 16 amino acids. Trimming stripped 3 bases from V and 4 bases from J, with 15 bases between. The germline V gene encodes CDR1 SNHLY and CDR2 FYNNEI. DNA of the CDR3: TGTGCCAGCAGTGATTTCAGGGTTTCAGGCACCGGGGAGCTGTTTTTT. Protein: CASSDFRVSGTGELFF.